This T cell receptor (beta chain) was recorded in a study of T cell changes during pregnancy in multiple sclerosis. Here immunoSEQ multiplex PCR was the method, and the copy in TCRdb shows in-frame clones only, minus some. Of tens of thousands of clones in the sample, under 95% were seen once. V lost 1 base and J lost 4, with 9 bases in between. CDR1 and CDR2 (germline): SGHVS, FQNEAQ. This CDR3 has 14 residues. This receptor was taken from a female donor in good health, enrolled as a control in a pregnancy study. Sequences were derived from peripheral blood, sampled in the first trimester of pregnancy. V usage is TRBV7-8 and J usage is TRBJ2-3, with D tentatively TRBD1 (6 bases). The CDR3 DNA reads as TGTGCCAGCAGCTTAGATAGGGGGTCAGATACGCAGTATTTT. This translates into CASSLDRGSDTQYF.